The T cell receptor beta chain described here comes from a study of OX40 agonist ivuxolimab in advanced cancers. Trimming removed 5 bases from V and 1 base from J, with 5 bases in between. The length of the CDR3 is 12 residues. Germline V gives CDR1 MGHDK, CDR2 SYGVNS. Here immunoSEQ multiplex PCR was the method, and the copy in TCRdb shows in-frame clones only, minus some. Among 9,500 to 12,000 clones listed, approximately 81% were seen once. Sequenced here: CD4+ or CD8+ T cells sorted from blood, sampled in a trial of the OX40 agonist ivuxolimab. The source of this sequence is an adult with an advanced solid tumor such as melanoma, head and neck, liver or kidney cancer. The V and J genes are TRBV25-1 and TRBJ1-1; no clear D. The CDR3 region is CASSMGNTEAFF. The CDR3 DNA reads as TGTGCCAGCAGTATGGGGAACACTGAAGCTTTCTTT.